A selection of T cell receptor beta chains follows, all from one sample in a study of blood T cell repertoires in COVID-19. Measured with immunoSEQ multiplex PCR; TCRdb has only the in-frame clones, and not every one. The sample lists 250,000 or so clones, about 88% occurring once. Sequencing was performed on peripheral blood. Every receptor here comes from a woman in her sixties or seventies with COVID-19, enrolled during active disease. Each CDR3 is given without its conserved first and last residue. Fields, in order: D gene, V gene, CDR3 protein. The D gene is left open where the match is weak.

d_call: -; v_call: TRBV7-9; cdr3_aa: ASRIVDSPLH
d_call: TRBD1; v_call: TRBV11-2; cdr3_aa: ASSLGTGQGVV
d_call: TRBD2; v_call: TRBV20-1; cdr3_aa: SASALAGGGQETQY
d_call: -; v_call: TRBV11-2; cdr3_aa: ASSLDLVNYGQY
d_call: TRBD2; v_call: TRBV4-2; cdr3_aa: ASSQDGRGSPETQY
d_call: TRBD1; v_call: TRBV24-1; cdr3_aa: ATSDFPDRGQETQY
d_call: TRBD2; v_call: TRBV11-3; cdr3_aa: ASSLGGRGEQY
d_call: TRBD1; v_call: TRBV27; cdr3_aa: ASSPTGAKYEAF
d_call: TRBD1; v_call: TRBV19; cdr3_aa: ASSKTGVLTGELF
d_call: -; v_call: TRBV29-1; cdr3_aa: SVEGGRGLQY